These T cell receptor beta chains were read from a single sample in a study of T cells in Graves' hyperthyroidism and ophthalmopathy. TCRdb passed the multiplex PCR reads through MiXCR, listing each CDR3 protein once. The table records fewer than 550,000 distinct CDR3 sequences, roughly 14% of them present only once. The sequencing sample was made of blood. The receptors stem from a woman aged 18-29 years with Graves' hyperthyroidism. Each CDR3 is given with its conserved first and last residue. D genes are given only for firm matches. Clone size is stated in some rows and not others, as once, few, many or a class when expanded.

D gene	J gene	V gene	clone size	CDR3 length	CDR3 protein	CDR3 DNA
TRBD1	TRBJ2-4	TRBV12-3/TRBV12-4	many	16	CASSLGQGRAKNIQYF	TGTGCCAGCAGTTTGGGACAGGGGAGGGCCAAAAACATTCAGTACTTC
TRBD2	TRBJ2-1	TRBV2	many	15	CASSPGSGGAYEQFF	TGTGCCAGCAGTCCCGGGAGCGGGGGGGCCTATGAGCAGTTCTTC
NA	TRBJ2-7	TRBV12-3/TRBV12-4	many	13	CASSWNRADEQYF	TGTGCCAGCAGTTGGAACAGGGCGGACGAGCAGTACTTC
NA	TRBJ1-2	TRBV29-1	many	14	CSVGPGTSGYGYTF	TGCAGCGTTGGGCCCGGGACCTCAGGCTATGGCTACACCTTC
NA	TRBJ2-7	TRBV28	many	14	CASSLLLGTYEQYF	TGTGCCAGCAGTTTACTGCTGGGCACCTACGAGCAGTACTTC
NA	TRBJ2-5	TRBV7-3	many	13	CASSRDPQETQYF	TGTGCCAGCAGCCGGGACCCACAGGAGACCCAGTACTTC
TRBD1	TRBJ2-3	TRBV15	many	16	CATSNADRGRTDTQYF	TGTGCCACCAGCAACGCGGACAGGGGACGCACAGATACGCAGTATTTT
TRBD1	TRBJ1-1	TRBV20-1	many	14	CSARLPDRATEAFF	TGCAGTGCTAGGCTACCGGACAGGGCCACTGAAGCTTTCTTT
NA	TRBJ1-2	TRBV30	many	14	CAWSPPHGDYGYTF	TGTGCCTGGAGTCCCCCTCACGGGGACTATGGCTACACCTTC
TRBD1	TRBJ1-2	TRBV2	many	13	CASSETGLSGYTF	TGTGCCAGCAGTGAGACAGGGCTCTCCGGCTACACCTTC
TRBD2	TRBJ2-3	TRBV20-1	many	19	CSARDRRAGGVSSTDTQYF	TGCAGTGCTAGAGATCGTCGGGCGGGGGGGGTCTCTAGCACAGATACGCAGTATTTT
TRBD1	TRBJ2-1	TRBV7-9	many	15	CASSPRDRAVDEQFF	TGTGCCAGCAGCCCACGGGACAGGGCGGTGGATGAGCAGTTCTTC
NA	TRBJ2-1	TRBV18	many	16	CASSPPIGTAVREQFF	TGTGCCAGCTCACCCCCAATCGGGACTGCCGTCCGAGAGCAGTTCTTC
TRBD2	TRBJ2-5	TRBV11-2	many	16	CASSPSSGRGQETQYF	TGTGCCAGCAGCCCGTCTAGCGGGAGGGGGCAAGAGACCCAGTACTTC
NA	TRBJ1-5	TRBV6-1	many	13	CASSDTGNQPQHF	TGTGCCAGCAGCGATACAGGGAATCAGCCCCAGCATTTT
NA	TRBJ1-1	TRBV6-1	NA	13	CASAAEGDTEAFF	TGTGCCAGCGCCGCGGAGGGGGACACTGAAGCTTTCTTT
TRBD2	TRBJ2-5	TRBV12-3/TRBV12-4	few	14	CASSRSSGGETQYF	TGTGCCAGCAGTCGCTCTAGCGGGGGTGAGACCCAGTACTTC
NA	TRBJ2-7	TRBV9	many	11	CASSVGAEQYF	TGTGCCAGCAGCGTAGGTGCCGAGCAGTACTTC
TRBD2	TRBJ2-5	TRBV20-1	many	16	CSARLWTSGFQETQYF	TGCAGTGCTAGACTCTGGACTAGCGGGTTCCAAGAGACCCAGTACTTC
NA	TRBJ1-1	TRBV19	few	13	CACSPRLNTEAFF	TGTGCCTGTAGTCCTCGATTGAACACTGAAGCTTTCTTT
NA	TRBJ1-4	TRBV5-1	many	18	CASSPGSGGAEWNEKLFF	TGCGCCAGCAGCCCTGGGTCGGGGGGCGCAGAATGGAATGAAAAACTGTTTTTT
NA	TRBJ1-2	TRBV12-5	many	14	CASGFGREGYGYTF	TGTGCTAGTGGTTTTGGGAGGGAAGGTTATGGCTACACCTTC
NA	TRBJ2-1	TRBV6-1	few	16	CASSWTEEISYNEQFF	TGTGCCAGCAGTTGGACGGAGGAGATCTCCTACAATGAGCAGTTCTTC
NA	TRBJ2-3	TRBV9	NA	14	CASGGGGMSDTQYF	TGTGCCAGCGGGGGAGGCGGGATGTCAGATACGCAGTATTTT
NA	TRBJ2-7	TRBV3-1	many	14	CASSPRQIHYEQYF	TGTGCCAGCAGCCCCCGGCAGATCCACTACGAGCAGTACTTC
TRBD2	TRBJ2-4	TRBV9	few	17	CASSVGRAGGPQNIQYF	TGTGCCAGCAGCGTAGGGCGAGCGGGAGGGCCCCAGAACATTCAGTACTTC
NA	TRBJ1-6	TRBV27	few	16	CASTLFWVQGYSPLHF	TGTGCCAGCACCCTTTTCTGGGTCCAGGGCTATTCACCCCTCCACTTT
TRBD1	TRBJ2-5	TRBV20-1	NA	16	CSARDQGAGQLETQYF	TGCAGTGCTAGAGATCAGGGGGCAGGGCAGTTAGAGACCCAGTACTTC
NA	TRBJ1-2	TRBV5-5	many	15	CASSSGGGGNYGYTF	TGTGCCAGCAGTTCTGGAGGGGGAGGGAACTATGGCTACACCTTC
TRBD2	TRBJ2-5	TRBV6-2/TRBV6-3	NA	19	CASSYSGGGLAGGGETQYF	TGTGCCAGCAGTTACTCGGGGGGGGGACTAGCGGGGGGCGGCGAGACCCAGTACTTC
TRBD1	TRBJ2-5	TRBV6-9	NA	16	CASSWSAAGGRETQYF	TGTGCCAGCAGTTGGTCTGCGGCAGGGGGCAGAGAGACCCAGTACTTC
NA	TRBJ1-2	TRBV18	many	14	CASSLAPENYGYTF	TGTGCCAGCTCACTAGCGCCAGAGAACTATGGCTACACCTTC
NA	TRBJ1-3	TRBV12-3/TRBV12-4	few	16	CASTPPGAPGTNTIYF	TGTGCCAGCACCCCCCCAGGGGCGCCCGGGACAAACACCATATATTTT
NA	TRBJ2-5	TRBV12-3/TRBV12-4	many	15	CASSLGAGGEETQYF	TGTGCCAGCAGTTTAGGGGCAGGCGGGGAAGAGACCCAGTACTTC
TRBD1	TRBJ1-1	TRBV6-1	many	12	CASAGQYTEAFF	TGTGCCAGCGCGGGACAGTACACTGAAGCTTTCTTT
TRBD2	TRBJ2-1	TRBV4-1	few	17	CASSQDRSGSTYNEQFF	TGCGCCAGCAGCCAAGATCGAAGCGGGAGCACCTACAATGAGCAGTTCTTC
TRBD1	TRBJ2-7	TRBV19	few	13	CASSQGDVTEQYF	TGTGCCAGTAGTCAGGGGGACGTAACCGAGCAGTACTTC
TRBD2	TRBJ2-3	TRBV20-1	few	17	CSASPHIAGGGPDTQYF	TGCAGTGCTAGTCCCCATATAGCGGGGGGAGGACCAGATACGCAGTATTTT
NA	TRBJ1-4	TRBV9	few	15	CASSVKTGHNEKLFF	TGTGCCAGCAGCGTAAAGACGGGACATAATGAAAAACTGTTTTTT
NA	TRBJ1-1	TRBV12-3/TRBV12-4	many	13	CASSLSAGAEAFF	TGTGCCAGCAGTTTATCGGCCGGAGCTGAAGCTTTCTTT
NA	TRBJ1-5	TRBV2	many	17	CASSEATPDKVDQPQHF	TGTGCCAGCAGTGAAGCGACCCCCGACAAGGTGGATCAGCCCCAGCATTTT